One T cell receptor (beta chain) is described in this entry. Antigen specificity is unknown. The protocol was immunoSEQ multiplex PCR, while the TCRdb copy is restricted to in-frame clones and leaves out a portion. The sample carries about a million clones, approximately 72% recorded once. The data derive from a study of shared clonotypes between healthy human individuals. This CDR3 is built from 14 residues. The trim removed 5 bases at V and 6 bases at J, leaving 6 bases unmatched. CDR1 is SGHTA and CDR2 is FQGNSA in the germline V gene. General observations from the study: Sequencing depth was a factor that was expected to affect clonotype sharing among donors.

The clonotype was recovered from a man younger than 35 in good health. Material for sequencing was memory CD4+ T cells sorted from blood. Subset specified: CD45RA-negative fraction. The V and J genes are TRBV7-2 and TRBJ2-1; 8 bases agree with TRBD1. The CDR3 reads CASSQDRAFNEQFF. The CDR3 DNA follows: TGTGCCAGCAGCCAGGACAGGGCTTTCAATGAGCAGTTCTTC.